This T cell receptor beta chain was documented in a study of CD8 T cells in Susac syndrome (dated by TCRdb to between 2019 and 2020). Background for the entire study: Whether CD8+ T cell activation and differentiation in Susac syndrome was antigen driven was tested using repertoire sequencing. The study compared CD8+ T cell repertoire clonality among about a dozen healthy donors, approximately 14 Susac syndrome patients and fewer than 19 multiple sclerosis patients.

As regards this clonotype: Its antigen is unknown. No quality values exist for individual bases; no much larger clone is one base distant.

RNA was extracted using the RNeasy kit, and about 0.5 to 1 ug of the RNA was reverse transcribed with random hexamers. TCR beta CDR3 regions were amplified with the immunoSEQ multiplex PCR assay covering 54 Vbeta and 13 Jbeta segments. To correct PCR amplification bias, a synthetic template baseline was used for both primer optimization and computational correction. The paper's processing steps were these. Reads were annotated to V, D and J genes per IMGT and analyzed with immunoSEQ Analyzer, keeping only productive sequences. Clonality was calculated as one minus the Shannon entropy normalized by log2 of the number of productive unique sequences. For each patient and control, public and private clones were evaluated within the 100 most prevalent clones. Clones were defined as Susac-specific if absent from the healthy and MS cohorts, from around 1,100 published viral clones and from other ImmuneACCESS disease sequences. Using fastp trimming at Q25 and MiXCR clonotype assembly, TCRdb reanalyzed the public sequencing data and kept in-frame beta chains. Each CDR3 protein gets just one entry, which takes the most common genes and DNA from the rows behind it. These V and J calls derive from TCRdb rather than the authors' analysis. The sample has about 73,000 distinct CDR3 sequences on record, approximately 94% of them singletons. The ten top clones hold roughly 0.39% of the sample.

Beyond this particular receptor, the publication reports: The study acknowledged that relatively few individuals were included in the TCR sequencing and HLA analysis.

Peripheral blood CD8+ and CD4+ T cells from healthy donors, Susac syndrome patients and multiple sclerosis patients were profiled using high-throughput TCR beta sequencing. The multiple sclerosis controls were treatment-naive patients whose relapsing-remitting disease, either stable or active, fulfilled the revised McDonald criteria. Bulk CD8+ and CD4+ T cells were purified by magnetic negative isolation, whereas CD8+ TEMRA cells were enriched by FACS. Blood was collected in EDTA tubes and processed within 24 hours, with PBMCs isolated through density gradient centrifugation. PBMCs intended for TCR sequencing were cryopreserved in liquid nitrogen and were subsequently thawed in a 37 degrees C water bath. The sorted or isolated CD4+, CD8+ and CD8+ TEMRA cells had a purity of 90% or higher. From cysteine to phenylalanine, the CDR3 is 14 amino acids long. Only the CDR3 DNA is retained, 42 bases long and in frame from the first base. V loses 6 bases of germline sequence and J loses 2 bases, and the interval between the two ends is 13 bases.

The receptor's source is a human donor with multiple sclerosis. The rearranged chain carries TRBV23-1 and TRBJ2-5, with the D gene not confidently named. TRBV23-1 is sorted into the ORF group, with uncertain function. The specimen was CD8+ T cells from PBMCs. The DNA sequence is as follows: TGCGCCAGCAGCCAAGGAGTTGGTCAAGAGACCCAGTACTTC. This encodes CASSQGVGQETQYF.